The 14 T cell receptor beta chains below all came from one sample that was sequenced in a study of blood T cell repertoires in COVID-19 (dated by TCRdb to the early 2020s). Receptor libraries were prepared by the immunoSEQ multiplex PCR assay. This immuneACCESS table, as held by TCRdb, lists in-frame sequences with V and J called but not all clones. Of the missing ones, under half trace to an unresolved V gene in checked studies; the others have no known cause. The sample table contains over 60,000 clones; only one count was recorded for 82% of them. Clones ranked in the top ten supply roughly 13% of the sample. The specimen was peripheral blood. These TCRs come from a woman older than 75 with acute or convalescent COVID-19.

The CDR3 coding sequence is TGTGCCAGCAGCTTTTCCACAGTGGGGGCGGCAGATACGCAGTATTTT. Encoded protein: CASSFSTVGAADTQYF. The chain employs TRBV11-3 and TRBJ2-3; a weak D match, TRBD1 (6 bases). The length of the CDR3 is 16 residues. V lost 3 bases and J lost 4, with 17 bases in between. Germline lookup yields CDR1 SGHNT and CDR2 YENEEA.

The rearrangement uses TRBV4-1 and TRBJ2-3; the D gene is possibly TRBD2 (6 bases). This CDR3 has 16 amino acids. Per the germline V gene, CDR1 is MGHRA and CDR2 is YSYEKL. V was cut by 4 bases and J by 2 bases, with 16 bases left in between. The CDR3 coding sequence is TGCGCCAGCAGCCTACGACTAGATCTAGCCACAGATACGCAGTATTTT. Translating gives CASSLRLDLATDTQYF.

This chain joins TRBV19 and TRBJ1-3; a possible D gene is TRBD1 (6 bases). Trimming left V 5 bases short and J 1 base short, with 15 bases between. Per germline, CDR1 LNHDA and CDR2 SQIVND (reference sequence). This CDR3 spans 16 amino acids. The CDR3 sequence: CASSPRMGASGNTIYF. CDR3 sequence (DNA): TGTGCCAGTAGTCCACGCATGGGGGCTTCTGGAAACACCATATATTTT.

The table lists this clone with a few counts. J is TRBJ2-7 and V is TRBV5-4; D perhaps matches TRBD1 (5 bases). CDR1 and CDR2 from the germline V gene are SGHNT and YYREEE (reference sequence). This CDR3 region has 13 residues. The ends were cut back, 8 bases at V and 3 bases at J, with 15 bases in the middle. Written as DNA, the CDR3 is TGTGCCAGAGACAGAGGTAACCACTACGAGCAGTACTTC. Amino acid sequence: CARDRGNHYEQYF.

The chain recombines TRBV10-3 with TRBJ1-1, with TRBD1 matching 7 bases. Trimming took 7 bases from V and 1 from J; bases not matched to a gene: 3. CDR1 and CDR2 from the germline V gene are ENHRY and SYGVKD. The length of the CDR3 is 13 residues. The CDR3 sequence is CAITQGGNTEAFF. Written as DNA, the CDR3 is TGTGCCATCACTCAGGGGGGGAACACTGAAGCTTTCTTT.

A few counts support this clone. The chain recombines TRBV19 with TRBJ1-6; D is unresolved. The CDR3 is 14 residues long. Germline values: CDR1 LNHDA, CDR2 SQIVND (reference sequence). V gave up 9 bases and J gave up 3 bases, with 12 bases separating them. Here the CDR3 reads CASERGDYNSPLHF. The CDR3 DNA reads as TGTGCCAGCGAGCGGGGAGACTATAATTCACCCCTCCACTTT.

The rearrangement links TRBV6-6 to TRBJ2-3, with 13 bases identical to TRBD2. The V gene end was trimmed by 5 bases and the J gene end by 4 bases; junction bases not matched to a gene: 6. Per germline, CDR1 MNHNY and CDR2 SVGAGI (reference sequence). This CDR3 is built from 16 residues. The CDR3 spells CASSRGLAGVADTQYF. The CDR3 region has the DNA TGTGCCAGCAGTCGCGGACTAGCGGGAGTGGCAGATACGCAGTATTTT.

The sample holds one count of this clone. J is TRBJ1-2 and V is TRBV29-1; 7 positions match TRBD1. V gave up 5 bases and J gave up 8 bases; unmatched junction bases: 5. Per germline, CDR1 SQVTM and CDR2 ANQGSEA. The CDR3 runs 11 residues. The CDR3 spells CSVTGVGGYTF. The CDR3 coding sequence is TGCAGCGTTACAGGGGTAGGAGGCTACACCTTC.

This clone occurred once. The chain carries TRBV28 and TRBJ2-7; D possibly corresponds to TRBD2 (5 bases). CDR1 and CDR2 from the germline V gene are MDHEN and SYDVKM. The CDR3 length is 14 residues. V lost 2 bases, J lost 2 bases, and 10 bases lay in between. In nucleotides, the CDR3 is TGTGCCAGCAGTTTAAATCCGGGGACCTACGAGCAGTACTTC. Translation gives CASSLNPGTYEQYF.

This rearrangement joins TRBV9 to TRBJ1-4; D perhaps matches TRBD1 (5 bases). With 4 bases removed from V and 7 bases from J, the gap between germline ends came to 17 bases. This CDR3 contains 15 residues. Germline V gives CDR1 SGDLS, CDR2 YYNGEE. CDR3 nucleotides: TGTGCCAGCAGCTGGGGAGGGGCGGTTTCTGAAAAACTGTTTTTT. The encoded protein is CASSWGGAVSEKLFF.

This chain links TRBV28 with TRBJ2-7, with D possibly being TRBD2 (6 bases). The CDR3 sequence is 15 residues long. The V end lost 7 bases, the J end lost 0 bases, and 16 bases lay between the germline ends. The germline V gene has CDR1 MDHEN and CDR2 SYDVKM. The CDR3 spells CASTPNGRFSYEQYF. CDR3 sequence (DNA): TGTGCCAGCACACCTAACGGGAGATTCTCCTACGAGCAGTACTTC.

This clone showed up just a few times. The genes are TRBV9 and TRBJ1-3, with 7 bases matching TRBD1. The CDR3 consists of 13 residues. Germline assignment: CDR1 SGDLS and CDR2 YYNGEE. The V gene end was trimmed by 4 bases and the J gene end by 7 bases; junction bases not matched to a gene: 5. CDR3 nucleotide sequence: TGTGCCAGCAGCCAAGGCAGGGGGAACACCATATATTTT. It encodes CASSQGRGNTIYF.

The chain carries TRBV11-2 and TRBJ2-7, with 7 positions matching TRBD2. This CDR3 region has 15 residues. V dropped 2 bases and J dropped 2; count of bases not matched to a gene: 6. The germline gives CDR1 SGHAT, CDR2 FQNNGV. CDR3 protein: CASSLMGGSPYEQYF. The CDR3 DNA is TGTGCCAGCAGCTTAATGGGAGGGAGCCCCTACGAGCAGTACTTC.

The chain recombines TRBV3-1 (or the pseudogene TRBV3-2) with TRBJ1-2, with TRBD1 matching over 8 bases. Germline lookup yields CDR1 LGHDT and CDR2 YNNKEL (reference sequence). The CDR3 contains 13 residues. V trimming: 4 bases; J trimming: 4 bases; junction bases outside the gene matches: 2. The CDR3 bases are TGTGCCAGCAGCCCAGGGGGCAGCTATGGCTACACCTTC. Residues: CASSPGGSYGYTF.